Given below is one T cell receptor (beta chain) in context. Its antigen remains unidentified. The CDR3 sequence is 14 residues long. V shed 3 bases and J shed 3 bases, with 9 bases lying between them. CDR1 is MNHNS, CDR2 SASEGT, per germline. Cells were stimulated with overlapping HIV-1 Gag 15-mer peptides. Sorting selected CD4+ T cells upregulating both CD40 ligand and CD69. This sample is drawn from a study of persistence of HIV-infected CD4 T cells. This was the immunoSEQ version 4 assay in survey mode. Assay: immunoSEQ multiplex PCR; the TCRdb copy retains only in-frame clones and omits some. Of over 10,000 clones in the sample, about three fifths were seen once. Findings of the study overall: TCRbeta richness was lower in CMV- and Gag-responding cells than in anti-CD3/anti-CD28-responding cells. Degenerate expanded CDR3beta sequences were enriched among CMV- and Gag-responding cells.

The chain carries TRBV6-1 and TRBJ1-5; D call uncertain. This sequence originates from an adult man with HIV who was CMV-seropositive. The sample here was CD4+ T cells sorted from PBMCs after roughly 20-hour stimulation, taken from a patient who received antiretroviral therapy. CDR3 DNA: TGTGCCAGCAGTGACCCGCCTTACAATCAGCCCCAGCATTTT. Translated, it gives CASSDPPYNQPQHF.